This TCR beta chain was recovered during a study of blood T cell repertoires in COVID-19. Repertoires were generated with immunoSEQ multiplex PCR, while TCRdb's copy carries only in-frame clones and drops some. The sample consists of approximately 300,000 clones, about 87% of them appearing once. The CDR3 contains 12 residues. Trimming took 7 bases from V and 2 from J, leaving 9 bases between them. Germline V gene data show CDR1 as SGHRS and CDR2 as YFSETQ. The TCR sequence derives from a woman in her thirties who had recovered from COVID-19. The J gene is TRBJ1-1, the V gene TRBV5-1; D call uncertain. Sequencing was done on a sample of PBMCs or T cells enriched from blood (not recorded which). CDR3 sequence (DNA): TGCGCCAGCGGTGGAGGTAACACTGAAGCTTTCTTT. Encoded protein: CASGGGNTEAFF.